A single T cell receptor beta chain is shown here with its context. Its antigen is unknown. From the 5' RACE reads, TCRdb called clonotypes with MiXCR, one entry per CDR3 protein. The table records tens of thousands of distinct CDR3 sequences, 14% to 15% of them present only once. The germline CDR1 and CDR2 sequences are MNHEY and SMNVEV (reference sequence). This CDR3 is 14 amino acids long. V was pared by 4 bases and J by 8 bases, with 15 bases between. These data originate in a study of early T cells in non-severe SARS-CoV-2 infection. Whole-study findings and limits: Matching results from VDJdb favored anti-spike CD8 responses, leaving private and CD4 specificities undetected.

The clonotype comes from an adult who was a healthcare worker with PCR-confirmed SARS-CoV-2 infection or an uninfected control (not recorded which). The chain recombines TRBV27 with TRBJ2-1; unclear D gene. Sequencing input: whole blood. The CDR3 DNA follows: TGTGCCAGCAGTTGGGATAGAAATTTCGATGAGCAGTTCTTC. Protein: CASSWDRNFDEQFF.